This TCR beta chain was documented in a study of shared clonotypes between healthy human individuals. Study-level results: Larger estimated richness was generally seen in naive subsets than in memory subsets. Naive CD4 clonotypes overlapped across a handful of donors at approximately 5.3%.

This clone was seen a single time. Its antigen is not identified. This CDR3 is 13 amino acids long. Germline V gene lookup returns CDR1 SNHLY and CDR2 FYNNEI. With V trimmed by 9 bases and J by 0 bases, 3 bases remained unmatched. The table came from immunoSEQ multiplex PCR; TCRdb's copy has only in-frame clones and leaves some out. The table shows roughly 570,000 clones, with roughly 98% occurring only once. The naive CD8 fraction comprised CD45RO-negative cells positively selected for CCR7 and excluded terminally differentiated effector memory CD45RA+ cells. The chain uses TRBV2 and TRBJ2-7; TRBD1 agrees at 9 bases. This receptor was identified in a man aged 30 to 39 in good health. The sample taken for sequencing was naive CD8+ T cells sorted from blood. The CDR3 reads CARRTGASYEQYF. CDR3 coding DNA: TGTGCCAGACGGACAGGGGCCTCCTACGAGCAGTACTTC.